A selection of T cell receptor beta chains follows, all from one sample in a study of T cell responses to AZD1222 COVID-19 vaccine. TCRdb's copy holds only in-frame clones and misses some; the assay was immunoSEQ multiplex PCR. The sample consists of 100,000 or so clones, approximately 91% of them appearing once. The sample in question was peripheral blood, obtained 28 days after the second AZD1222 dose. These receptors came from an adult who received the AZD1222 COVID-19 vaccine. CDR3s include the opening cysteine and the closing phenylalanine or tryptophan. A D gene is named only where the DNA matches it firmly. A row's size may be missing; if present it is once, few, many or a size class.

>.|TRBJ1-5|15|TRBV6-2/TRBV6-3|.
TGTGCCAGCAGTTACTCGTCCAGGGCTAATCAGCCCCAGCATTTT
CASSYSSRANQPQHF
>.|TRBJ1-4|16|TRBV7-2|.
TGTGCCAGCAGCGAACCGTACAGGGCTTTACATGAAAAACTGTTTTTT
CASSEPYRALHEKLFF
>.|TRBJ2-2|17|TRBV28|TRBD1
TGTGCCAGCAGTTCCGGCCGAGGGTACAGGGGTACCGGGGAGCTGTTTTTT
CASSSGRGYRGTGELFF
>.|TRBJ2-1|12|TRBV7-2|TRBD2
TGTGCCAGCAGGGGGACTACTAGTGAGCAGTTCTTC
CASRGTTSEQFF
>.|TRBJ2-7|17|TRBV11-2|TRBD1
TGTGCCAGCAGCTTACCTTATCGACAGGGGGCATCATACGAGCAGTACTTC
CASSLPYRQGASYEQYF
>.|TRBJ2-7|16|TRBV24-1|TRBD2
TGTGCCACCAGTGATTCTAGCGGGGGAAGTTTCTACGAGCAGTACTTC
CATSDSSGGSFYEQYF
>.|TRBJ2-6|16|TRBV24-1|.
TGTGCCACCAGTGACTCATGGACTCCTGGGGCCAACGTCCTGACTTTC
CATSDSWTPGANVLTF
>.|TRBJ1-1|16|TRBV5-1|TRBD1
TGCGCCAGCAGCTTGGGACAGGGGGCAGGTGTCACTGAAGCTTTCTTT
CASSLGQGAGVTEAFF
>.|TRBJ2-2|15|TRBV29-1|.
TGCAGCGTTGAACTCTCAACAGGGCATACCGGGGAGCTGTTTTTT
CSVELSTGHTGELFF
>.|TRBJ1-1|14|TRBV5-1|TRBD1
TGCGCCAGCAGCTACCTGGGCGGGACAGATGAAGCTTTCTTT
CASSYLGGTDEAFF
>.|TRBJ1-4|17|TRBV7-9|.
TGTGCCAGCAGCTCTTGGGGGCAAGGAGGTCCTAATGAAAAACTGTTTTTT
CASSSWGQGGPNEKLFF
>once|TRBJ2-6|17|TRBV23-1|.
TGCGCCAGCAGTCAATATACGCGAGACTCTGGGGCCAACGTCCTGACTTTC
CASSQYTRDSGANVLTF
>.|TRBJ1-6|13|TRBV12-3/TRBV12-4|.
TGTGCCAGCAGACAGGACGATAATTCACCCCTCCACTTT
CASRQDDNSPLHF
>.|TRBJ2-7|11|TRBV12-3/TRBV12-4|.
TGTGCCAGCAGTTTAGTTAGACTCACGTACTTC
CASSLVRLTYF
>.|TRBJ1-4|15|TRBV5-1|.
TGCGCCAGCAGCTTGATTCCGAAGATTAATGAAAAACTGTTTTTT
CASSLIPKINEKLFF
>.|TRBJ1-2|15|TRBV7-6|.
TGTGCCAGCAGCAACAACCTCGACAGGAACTATGGCTACACCTTC
CASSNNLDRNYGYTF
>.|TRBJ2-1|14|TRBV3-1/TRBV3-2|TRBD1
TGTACCAGCAGCCAAGAGGGAAGGGACAGTGAGCAGTTCTTC
CTSSQEGRDSEQFF
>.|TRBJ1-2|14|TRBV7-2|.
TGTGCCAGCAGCCCCGGGACAAGCCGAGTTGGCTACACCTTC
CASSPGTSRVGYTF
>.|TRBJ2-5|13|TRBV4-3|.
TGCGCCAGCAGCCAAGGGCTAGCGGAGACCCAGTACTTC
CASSQGLAETQYF
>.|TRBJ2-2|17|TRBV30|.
TGTGCCTGGAGACTGGGCCTCGATGGGGGTAACACCGGGGAGCTGTTTTTT
CAWRLGLDGGNTGELFF
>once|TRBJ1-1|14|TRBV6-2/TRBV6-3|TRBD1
TGTGCCAGCAGTTACCCGAGGGGGCTTGGGGGAGCTTTCTTT
CASSYPRGLGGAFF
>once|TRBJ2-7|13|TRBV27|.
TGTGCCAGCAGTTACGGTTTGGGCTACGAGCAGTACTTC
CASSYGLGYEQYF
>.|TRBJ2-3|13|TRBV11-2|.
TGTGCCAGCAGGGGGACGGGGGAAGCTACGCAGTATTTT
CASRGTGEATQYF
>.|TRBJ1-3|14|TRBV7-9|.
TGTGCCAGCAGCTTGACAGGATCTGGAAACACCATATATTTT
CASSLTGSGNTIYF
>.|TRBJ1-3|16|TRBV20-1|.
TGCAGTGCTAGTTATCCGGGACCCAGCTCTGGAAACACCATATATTTT
CSASYPGPSSGNTIYF
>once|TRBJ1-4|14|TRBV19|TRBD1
TGTGCCAGTGTTGACCCCGGGACAGGGCCCATCCCTTTATTT
CASVDPGTGPIPLF
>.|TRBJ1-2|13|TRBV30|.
TGTGCCTGGAGTGTACGGCGGTCCGGTGGCTACACCTTC
CAWSVRRSGGYTF
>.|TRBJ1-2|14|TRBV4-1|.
TGCGCCAGCAGCCCGGGGGGGTCGTGGTATGGCTACACCTTC
CASSPGGSWYGYTF
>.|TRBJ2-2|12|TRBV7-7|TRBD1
TGTGCTAGCAGGACAGGGAGCGGGGAGCTGTTTTTT
CASRTGSGELFF
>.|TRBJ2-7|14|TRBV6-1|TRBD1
TGTGCCAGCAGTGATCCGGGACAGTTCTACGAGCAGTACTTC
CASSDPGQFYEQYF
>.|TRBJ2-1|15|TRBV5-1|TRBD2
TGCGCCAGCAGCGTGCGCGGGGGGAGGTACAATGAGCAGTTCTTC
CASSVRGGRYNEQFF
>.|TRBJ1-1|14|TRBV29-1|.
TGCAGCGTTGAATACATATTGGCAGGGCCTGAAGCTTTCTTT
CSVEYILAGPEAFF
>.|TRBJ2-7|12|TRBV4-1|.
TGCGCCAGCAGCCAAGATGGCTACGAGCAGTACTTC
CASSQDGYEQYF
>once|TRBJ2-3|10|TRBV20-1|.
TGCAGTGCCGGCACAGATACGCAGTATTTT
CSAGTDTQYF
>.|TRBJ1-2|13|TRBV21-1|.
TGTGCCATCAAGGGAGGGGGCACCTATGGCTACACCTTC
CAIKGGGTYGYTF
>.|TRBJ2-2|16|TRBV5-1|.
TGCGCCAGCAGCGACCTCTCGGCCGCGAACACCGGGGAGCTGTTTTTT
CASSDLSAANTGELFF
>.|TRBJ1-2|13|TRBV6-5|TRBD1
TGTGCCAGCAGAAAGGACAGGGCGTATGGCTACACCTTC
CASRKDRAYGYTF
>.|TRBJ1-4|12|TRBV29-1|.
TGCAGCGTTCTGGCCGCTAATGAAAAACTGTTTTTT
CSVLAANEKLFF
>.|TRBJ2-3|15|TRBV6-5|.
TGTGCCAGCAGTTACGCTGGGGGGAGTACAGATACGCAGTATTTT
CASSYAGGSTDTQYF
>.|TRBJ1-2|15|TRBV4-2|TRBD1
TGTGCCAGCAGCCAAGTAGGACAGGGGGCCGAGGGCTACACCTTC
CASSQVGQGAEGYTF
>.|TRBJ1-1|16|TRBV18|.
TGTGCCAGCTCACCTACGGGCCCAGGGACGAACACTGAAGCTTTCTTT
CASSPTGPGTNTEAFF
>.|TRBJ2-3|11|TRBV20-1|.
TGCAGTGCCCCGCCGGAGGATACGCAGTATTTT
CSAPPEDTQYF
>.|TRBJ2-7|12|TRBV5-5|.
TGTGCCAGCAGCTTGTTCACCTACGAGCAGTACTTC
CASSLFTYEQYF
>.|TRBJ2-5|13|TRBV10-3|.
TGTGCCATCAGTGCTAGAGACCAAGAGACCCAGTACTTC
CAISARDQETQYF
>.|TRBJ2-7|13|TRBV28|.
TGTGCCAGCAGTACTGACGGGGGCAGCGAGCAGTACTTC
CASSTDGGSEQYF